Below, 16 T cell receptor beta chains from the same sample are listed, as sequenced in a study of T cell responses to AZD1222 COVID-19 vaccine. TCRdb's table, derived via immunoSEQ multiplex PCR, lists solely in-frame clones and lacks some. The sample yields approximately 120,000 clones, roughly 87% seen once. The starting material was peripheral blood, obtained on day 0 of AZD1222 vaccination. The receptors originated from an adult in good health.

This chain connects TRBV28 to TRBJ1-3; D is undetermined. The CDR3 is made up of 14 amino acids. Trimming shortened V by 0 bases and J by 5 bases, and 8 bases separated the two germline ends. Germline V gives CDR1 MDHEN, CDR2 SYDVKM. The CDR3 reads CASSLWGPRNTIYF. The CDR3 DNA sequence: TGTGCCAGCAGTTTATGGGGTCCTAGAAACACCATATATTTT. Together with reference TRBV28 and TRBJ1-3, the CDR3 gives the full variable domain: DVKVTQSSRYLVKRTGEKVFLECVQDMDHENMFWYRQDPGLGLRLIYFSYDVKMKEKGDIPEGYSVSREKKERFSLILESASTNQTSMYLCASSLWGPRNTIYFGEGSWLTVV.

V gene TRBV21-1 combines with J gene TRBJ2-1; the table assigns TRBD2, which was not confirmed against the DNA. TRBV21-1 is a pseudogene. This CDR3 has 17 amino acids. The CDR3 sequence is CASTPPRGGALYNEQFF. Written as DNA, the CDR3 is TGTGCCAGCACTCCCCCTAGGGGGGGGGCCCTCTACAATGAGCAGTTCTTC.

The chain links TRBV5-5 to TRBJ2-3; D gene ambiguous. Germline lookup yields CDR1 SGHKS and CDR2 YYEKEE (reference sequence). Trimming cost V 2 bases and J 6 bases, with 13 bases left between them. The CDR3 totals 14 residues. The CDR3 bases are TGTGCCAGCAGCTTAGGTCCGGTCTCGGATACGCAGTATTTT. Protein product: CASSLGPVSDTQYF.

The V gene is TRBV30, the J gene TRBJ2-1; 13 bases map to TRBD2. Germline trimming cut 7 bases from V and 5 bases from J; bases unmatched to any gene: 17. Per the germline V gene, CDR1 is GTSNPN and CDR2 is SVGIG (reference sequence). The CDR3 contains 18 residues. In DNA form, the CDR3 reads TGTGCCTCAACACCGGGACTAGCGGGACGTGGGTTTAACAATGAGCAGTTCTTC. It specifies CASTPGLAGRGFNNEQFF.

The chain joins TRBV19 to TRBJ2-4; 7 nucleotides match TRBD2. This CDR3 comprises 16 residues. CDR1 and CDR2 from the germline V gene are LNHDA and SQIVND (reference sequence). J gave up 1 base and V 5 bases, and 8 bases lay outside the gene matches. CDR3 sequence (DNA): TGTGCCAGTAGTGTCCTAACCGGGGGGGCCAAAAACATTCAGTACTTC. Residues: CASSVLTGGAKNIQYF.

V and J are TRBV19 and TRBJ1-5; D is perhaps TRBD1 (6 bases). The CDR3 sequence is 15 residues long. Trimming shortened V by 3 bases and J by 0 bases, and 9 bases separated the two germline ends. Looked up from germline, CDR1 is LNHDA and CDR2 is SQIVND (reference sequence). The chain's CDR3 is CASSIGGHSNQPQHF. Here the CDR3 DNA reads TGTGCCAGTAGTATTGGGGGCCATAGCAATCAGCCCCAGCATTTT. Combining the CDR3 with reference TRBV19 and TRBJ1-5 gives the whole variable domain DGGITQSPKYLFRKEGQNVTLSCEQNLNHDAMYWYRQDPGQGLRLIYYSQIVNDFQKGDIAEGYSVSREKKESFPLTVTSAQKNPTAFYLCASSIGGHSNQPQHFGDGTRLSIL.

The rearrangement links TRBV24-1 to TRBJ2-7; TRBD1 matches 9 bases. Germline trimming cut 3 bases from V and 2 bases from J; bases unmatched to any gene: 4. CDR3 size: 15 residues. Germline CDR1 is KGHDR and CDR2 is SFDVKD. The CDR3 reads CATSDPGQGAYEQYF. The CDR3 DNA sequence: TGTGCCACCAGTGATCCGGGACAGGGAGCCTACGAGCAGTACTTC.

This clone appeared a few times. The chain has TRBV2 and TRBJ1-1; TRBD1 might be the D (5 bases). Germline V CDR1 and CDR2: SNHLY, FYNNEI. V was clipped by 4 bases and J by 2 bases, with 8 bases between them. The CDR3 is 13 residues long. The CDR3 DNA reads as TGTGCCAGCAGTGCTGACAGTAACACTGAAGCTTTCTTT. The encoded protein is CASSADSNTEAFF.

This clone showed up just a few times. This chain connects TRBV27 to TRBJ2-1; 13 positions match TRBD2. This CDR3 has 18 amino acids. Trimming cost V 3 bases and J 0 bases; bases outside gene matches: 5. Germline loops: CDR1 MNHEY, CDR2 SMNVEV (reference sequence). CDR3 nucleotides: TGTGCCAGCAGTTTCGTCAGGACTAGCGGGAGCTCCTACAATGAGCAGTTCTTC. Translating it yields CASSFVRTSGSSYNEQFF.

The chain carries TRBV28 and TRBJ1-1; perhaps TRBD1 as D (5 bases). Trimming pared 3 bases from V and 1 base from J, leaving 6 bases between. Germline V CDR1 and CDR2: MDHEN, SYDVKM. The CDR3 covers 13 residues. The CDR3 loop is CASSFGGNTEAFF. The CDR3 DNA sequence: TGTGCCAGCAGTTTTGGGGGGAACACTGAAGCTTTCTTT.

This rearrangement joins TRBV5-8 to TRBJ2-7; 9 positions agree with TRBD2. The CDR3 is 14 residues long. V lost 6 bases and J lost 6; bases outside the gene matches: 10. Germline V gene sequence: CDR1 SGHTS, CDR2 YDEGEE. CDR3 protein: CASTGMRGGAEQYF. The CDR3 region has the DNA TGTGCCAGCACCGGCATGCGGGGGGGCGCCGAGCAGTACTTC.

V usage is TRBV7-3 and J usage is TRBJ2-3; D is possibly TRBD1 or TRBD2 (5 bases each). The CDR3 is made up of 18 amino acids. V shed 5 bases and J shed 0 bases, with 21 bases lying between them. Germline CDR1 reads SGHTA; CDR2 reads FQGTGA. For the CDR3, the DNA is TGTGCCAGCAGCCCCGAAGGGTCAGGGCGGACTAGCACAGATACGCAGTATTTT. It specifies CASSPEGSGRTSTDTQYF.

The chain is built from TRBV3-1 (or the pseudogene TRBV3-2) and TRBJ2-7; D is uncertain. V lost 1 base and J lost 7, with 5 bases in between. This CDR3 region has 11 residues. Germline V CDR1 and CDR2: LGHDT, YNNKEL (reference sequence). CDR3 DNA: TGTGCCAGCAGCCAAGGGGATGAGCAGTACTTC. Its protein product is CASSQGDEQYF.

The J gene is TRBJ2-7, the V gene TRBV7-2, with 13 nucleotides matching TRBD2. The V segment lost 5 bases and the J segment 4 bases; nucleotides outside the gene matches: 5. The CDR3 is 15 amino acids. Germline CDR1 and CDR2: SGHTA and FQGNSA. The DNA for the CDR3 is TGTGCCAGCAGCGCAGGACTAGCGGGAGTTTACGAGCAGTACTTC. Its protein is CASSAGLAGVYEQYF.

The chain employs TRBV2 and TRBJ1-5; 8 nucleotides agree with TRBD1. The germline CDR1 and CDR2 sequences are SNHLY and FYNNEI. CDR3 length: 15 amino acids. V was clipped by 3 bases and J by 5 bases; unmatched bases: 6. CDR3 in amino acids: CASSDGTGNHQPQHF. In nucleotides, the CDR3 is TGTGCCAGCAGTGACGGGACAGGTAATCATCAGCCCCAGCATTTT.

This chain connects TRBV18 to TRBJ1-4; the D is unclear. The germline V and J ends were trimmed by 0 bases and 13 bases, with 15 bases remaining between them. CDR1 is KGHSH and CDR2 is LQKENI in the germline V gene. The CDR3 has 14 amino acids. The CDR3 region is CASSPPISGMGLFF. CDR3 coding DNA: TGTGCCAGCTCACCACCGATCTCAGGAATGGGACTGTTTTTT.